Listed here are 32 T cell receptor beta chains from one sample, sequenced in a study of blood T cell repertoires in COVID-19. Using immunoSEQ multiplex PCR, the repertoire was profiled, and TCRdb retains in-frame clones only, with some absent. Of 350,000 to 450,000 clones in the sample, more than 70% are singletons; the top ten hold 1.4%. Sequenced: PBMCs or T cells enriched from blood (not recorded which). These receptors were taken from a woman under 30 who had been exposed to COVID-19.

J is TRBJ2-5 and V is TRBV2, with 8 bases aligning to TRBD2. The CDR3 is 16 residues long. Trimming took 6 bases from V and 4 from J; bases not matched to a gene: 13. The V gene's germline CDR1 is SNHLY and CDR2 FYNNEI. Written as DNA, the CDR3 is TGTGCCAGCAGCCTTGTCGGACTAGCAGTTAGAGAGACCCAGTACTTC. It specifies CASSLVGLAVRETQYF.

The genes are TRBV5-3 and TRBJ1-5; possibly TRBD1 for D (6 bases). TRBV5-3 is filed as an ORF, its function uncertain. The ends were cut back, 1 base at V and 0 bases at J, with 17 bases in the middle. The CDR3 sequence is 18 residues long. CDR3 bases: TGTGCCAGAAGCTTGTACGGGGGGCAAGGAGATAGCAATCAGCCCCAGCATTTT. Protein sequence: CARSLYGGQGDSNQPQHF.

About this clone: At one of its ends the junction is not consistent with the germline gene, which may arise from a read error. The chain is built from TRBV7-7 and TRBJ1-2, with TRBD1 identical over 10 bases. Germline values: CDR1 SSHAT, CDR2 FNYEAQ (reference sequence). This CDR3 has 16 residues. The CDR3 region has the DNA TGTGCTAGCAGCCCCGGGACAGGGGACCTTTTTTATGGCTACACCTTC. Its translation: CASSPGTGDLFYGYTF.

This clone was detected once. CDR3 loop: CASSYSRPPNTEAFF. CDR3 coding DNA: TGTGCCAGCAGTTACAGCAGGCCACCGAACACTGAAGCTTTCTTT. The gene calls are TRBV6-5 and TRBJ1-1; D gene uncertain. V gave up 2 bases and J gave up 1 base, with 11 bases separating them. CDR1 is MNHEY and CDR2 is SVGAGI in the germline V gene. The CDR3 loop spans 15 amino acids.

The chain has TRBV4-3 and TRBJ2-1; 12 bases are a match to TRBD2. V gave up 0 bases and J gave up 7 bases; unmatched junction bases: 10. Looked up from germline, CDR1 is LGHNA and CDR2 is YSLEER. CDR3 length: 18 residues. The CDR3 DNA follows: TGCGCCAGCAGCCAAGACCCCCGAACTAGCGGGGGGCCGAATGAGCAGTTCTTC. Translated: CASSQDPRTSGGPNEQFF.

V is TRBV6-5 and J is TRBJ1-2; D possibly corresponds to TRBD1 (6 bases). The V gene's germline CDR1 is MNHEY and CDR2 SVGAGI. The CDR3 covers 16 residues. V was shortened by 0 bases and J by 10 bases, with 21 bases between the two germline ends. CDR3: CASSYSAEGVELLYTF. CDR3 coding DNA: TGTGCCAGCAGTTACTCGGCAGAGGGGGTGGAACTTCTCTACACCTTC.

In nucleotides, the CDR3 is TGTGCCAGCAGTCCGTACCCAGACAATGAGCAGTTCTTC. This codes for CASSPYPDNEQFF. V is TRBV6-5 and J is TRBJ2-1; D gene ambiguous. The V and J ends lost 5 bases and 5 bases respectively, with 10 bases between them. The CDR3 is 13 residues long. CDR1 and CDR2 (germline): MNHEY, SVGAGI.

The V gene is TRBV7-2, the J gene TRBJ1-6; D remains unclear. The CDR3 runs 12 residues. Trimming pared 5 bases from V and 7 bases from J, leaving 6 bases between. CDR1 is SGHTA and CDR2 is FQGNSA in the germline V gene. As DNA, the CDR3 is TGTGCCAGCAGCACGAGGAATTCACCCCTCCACTTT. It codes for CASSTRNSPLHF.

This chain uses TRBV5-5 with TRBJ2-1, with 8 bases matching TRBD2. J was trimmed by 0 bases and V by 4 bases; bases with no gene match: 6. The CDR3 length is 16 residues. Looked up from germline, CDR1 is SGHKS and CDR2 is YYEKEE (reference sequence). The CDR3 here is CASSPIAGSSYNEQFF. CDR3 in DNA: TGTGCCAGCAGCCCTATAGCGGGGAGCTCCTACAATGAGCAGTTCTTC.

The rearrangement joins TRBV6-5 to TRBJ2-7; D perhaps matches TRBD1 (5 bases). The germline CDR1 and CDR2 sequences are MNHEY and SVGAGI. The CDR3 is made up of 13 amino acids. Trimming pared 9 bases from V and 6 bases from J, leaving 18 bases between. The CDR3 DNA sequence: TGTGCCAGACGTACCAGGGTCTCCGGCGAGCAGTACTTC. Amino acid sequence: CARRTRVSGEQYF.

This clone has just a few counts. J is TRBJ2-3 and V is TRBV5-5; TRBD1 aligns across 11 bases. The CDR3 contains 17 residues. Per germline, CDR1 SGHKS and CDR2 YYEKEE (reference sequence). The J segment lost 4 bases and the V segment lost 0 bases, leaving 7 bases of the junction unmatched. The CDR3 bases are TGTGCCAGCAGCTTGGTGGGGACAGGGGGTGGCCCAGATACGCAGTATTTT. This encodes CASSLVGTGGGPDTQYF.

CDR3 nucleotides: TGCAGCGTTGTAGGGGGTGAACAGGGATACAATGAGCAGTTCTTC. This translates into CSVVGGEQGYNEQFF. The chain recombines TRBV29-1 with TRBJ2-1; perhaps TRBD1 as D (6 bases). Germline assignment: CDR1 SQVTM and CDR2 ANQGSEA. Trimming took 4 bases from V and 4 from J, leaving 17 bases between them. The CDR3 is 15 amino acids.

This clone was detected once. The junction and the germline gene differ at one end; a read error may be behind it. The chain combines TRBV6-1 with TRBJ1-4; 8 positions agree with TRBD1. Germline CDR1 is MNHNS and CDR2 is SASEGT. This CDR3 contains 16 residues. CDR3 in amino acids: CASSEREAGGNDKLFF. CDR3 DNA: TGTGCCAGCAGTGAACGCGAGGCAGGGGGCAATGACAAACTGTTTTTT.

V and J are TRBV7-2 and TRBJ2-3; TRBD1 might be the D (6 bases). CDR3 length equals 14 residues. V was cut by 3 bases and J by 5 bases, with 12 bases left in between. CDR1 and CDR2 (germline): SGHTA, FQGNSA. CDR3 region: CASSFLGGIDTQYF. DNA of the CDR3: TGTGCCAGCAGCTTTTTAGGGGGTATAGATACGCAGTATTTT.

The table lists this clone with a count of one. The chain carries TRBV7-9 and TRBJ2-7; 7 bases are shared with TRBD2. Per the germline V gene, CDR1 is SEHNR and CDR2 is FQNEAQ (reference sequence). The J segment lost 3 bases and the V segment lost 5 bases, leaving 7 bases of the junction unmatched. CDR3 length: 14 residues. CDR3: CASSPQGLNYEQYF. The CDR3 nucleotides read TGTGCCAGCAGCCCCCAGGGACTAAACTACGAGCAGTACTTC.

CDR3 in amino acids: CASSPSRWGTGQSAYGYTF. CDR3 DNA sequence: TGCGCCAGCAGCCCCTCGAGGTGGGGGACAGGACAGTCGGCCTATGGCTACACCTTC. V and J are TRBV4-3 and TRBJ1-2, with TRBD1 matching 8 bases. This CDR3 region has 19 residues. Trimming removed 4 bases from V and 4 bases from J; junction bases left unmatched: 20. The germline CDR1 and CDR2 sequences are LGHNA and YSLEER.

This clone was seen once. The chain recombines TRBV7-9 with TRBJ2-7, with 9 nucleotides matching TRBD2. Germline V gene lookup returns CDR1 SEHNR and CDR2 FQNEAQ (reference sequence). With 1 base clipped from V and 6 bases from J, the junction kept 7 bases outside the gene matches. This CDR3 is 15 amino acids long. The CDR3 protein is CASSLEGTSFGEQYF. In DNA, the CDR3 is TGTGCCAGCAGCTTAGAGGGGACTAGCTTTGGCGAGCAGTACTTC. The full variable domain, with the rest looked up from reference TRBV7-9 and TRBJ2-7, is DTGVSQNPRHKITKRGQNVTFRCDPISEHNRLYWYRQTLGQGPEFLTYFQNEAQLEKSRLLSDRFSAERPKGSFSTLEIQRTEQGDSAMYLCASSLEGTSFGEQYFGPGTRLTVT.

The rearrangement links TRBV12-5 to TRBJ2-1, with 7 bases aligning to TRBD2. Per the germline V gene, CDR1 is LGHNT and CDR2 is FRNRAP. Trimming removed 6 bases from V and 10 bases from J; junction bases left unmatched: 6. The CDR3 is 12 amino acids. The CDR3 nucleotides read TGTGCTAGTGGACCGACTAGCATGGAGCAGTTCTTC. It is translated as CASGPTSMEQFF.

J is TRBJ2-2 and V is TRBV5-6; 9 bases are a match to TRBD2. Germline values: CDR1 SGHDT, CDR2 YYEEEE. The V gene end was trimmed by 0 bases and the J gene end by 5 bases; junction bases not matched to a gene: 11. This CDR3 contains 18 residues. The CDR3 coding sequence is TGTGCCAGCAGCTTGGAAGGGCCCCTAGCGGGATATACCGGGGAGCTGTTTTTT. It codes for CASSLEGPLAGYTGELFF. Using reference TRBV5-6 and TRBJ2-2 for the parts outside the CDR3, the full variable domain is DAGVTQSPTHLIKTRGQQVTLRCSPKSGHDTVSWYQQALGQGPQFIFQYYEEEERQRGNFPDRFSGHQFPNYSSELNVNALLLGDSALYLCASSLEGPLAGYTGELFFGEGSRLTVL.

CDR3 nucleotides: TGTGCCAGCAGATACGACAGGGCAAACGAAAAACTGTTTTTT. Protein sequence: CASRYDRANEKLFF. The rearrangement links TRBV6-5 to TRBJ1-4, with TRBD1 identical over 7 bases. V shed 6 bases and J 8 bases; nucleotides not matched to a gene: 9. Germline V gene sequence: CDR1 MNHEY, CDR2 SVGAGI. CDR3 length: 14 amino acids.

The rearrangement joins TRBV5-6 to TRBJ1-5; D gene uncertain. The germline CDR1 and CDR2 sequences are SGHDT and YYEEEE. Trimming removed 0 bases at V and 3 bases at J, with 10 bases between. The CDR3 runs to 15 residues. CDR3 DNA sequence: TGTGCCAGCAGCTTGGGAGGGAGGGACAATCAGCCCCAGCATTTT. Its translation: CASSLGGRDNQPQHF.

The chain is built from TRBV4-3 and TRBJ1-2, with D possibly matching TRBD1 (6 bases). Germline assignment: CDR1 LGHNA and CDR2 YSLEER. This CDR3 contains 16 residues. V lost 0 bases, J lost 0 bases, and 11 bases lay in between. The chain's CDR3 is CASSQDQGPSNYGYTF. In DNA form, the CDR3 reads TGCGCCAGCAGCCAAGATCAGGGGCCTTCTAACTATGGCTACACCTTC.

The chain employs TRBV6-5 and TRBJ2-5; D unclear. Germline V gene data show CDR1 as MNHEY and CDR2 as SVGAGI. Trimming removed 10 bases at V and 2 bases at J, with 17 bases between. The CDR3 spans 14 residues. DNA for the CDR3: TGTGCCACCACGGGTCTGTACTTGCAAGAGACCCAGTACTTC. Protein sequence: CATTGLYLQETQYF.

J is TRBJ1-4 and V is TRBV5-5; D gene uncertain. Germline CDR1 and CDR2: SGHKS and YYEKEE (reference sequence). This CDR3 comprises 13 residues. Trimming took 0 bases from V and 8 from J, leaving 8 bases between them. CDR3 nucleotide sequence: TGTGCCAGCAGCTTGGACATCAGGGAAAAACTGTTTTTT. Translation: CASSLDIREKLFF.

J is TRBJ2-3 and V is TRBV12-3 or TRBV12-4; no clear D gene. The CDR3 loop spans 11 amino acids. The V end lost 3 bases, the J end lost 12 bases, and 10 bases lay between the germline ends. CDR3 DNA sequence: TGTGCCAGCAGTTTTAGCATCGGACAGTATTTT. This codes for CASSFSIGQYF.

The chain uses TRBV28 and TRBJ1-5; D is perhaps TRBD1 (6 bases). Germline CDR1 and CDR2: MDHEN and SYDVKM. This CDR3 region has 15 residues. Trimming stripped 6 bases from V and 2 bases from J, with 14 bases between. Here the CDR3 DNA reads TGTGCCAGCAGGAGAGAGGGGGAGCGCAATCAGCCCCAGCATTTT. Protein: CASRREGERNQPQHF.

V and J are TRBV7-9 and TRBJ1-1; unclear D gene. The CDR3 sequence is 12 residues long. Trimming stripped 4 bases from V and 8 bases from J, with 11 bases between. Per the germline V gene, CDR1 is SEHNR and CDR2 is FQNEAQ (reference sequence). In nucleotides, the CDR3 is TGTGCCAGCAGCTCCGGACTGCCGGAAGCTTTCTTT. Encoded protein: CASSSGLPEAFF.

CDR3 in amino acids: CLTGGTYGYTF. CDR3 nucleotide sequence: TGTTTGACAGGGGGAACCTATGGCTACACCTTC. The chain employs TRBV2 and TRBJ1-2, with 9 nucleotides matching TRBD1. From germline, CDR1 is SNHLY and CDR2 FYNNEI. This CDR3 is 11 amino acids long.

For the CDR3, the DNA is TGTGCCAGCATAAGACAGGGAGTCTCTGGGGCCAACGTCCTGACTTTC. Residues: CASIRQGVSGANVLTF. The chain combines TRBV28 with TRBJ2-6, with 7 positions matching TRBD1. V was clipped by 7 bases and J by 0 bases; unmatched bases: 6. CDR1 and CDR2 from the germline V gene are MDHEN and SYDVKM. CDR3 size: 16 residues. The complete variable domain, with remaining parts taken from reference TRBV28 and TRBJ2-6, reads DVKVTQSSRYLVKRTGEKVFLECVQDMDHENMFWYRQDPGLGLRLIYFSYDVKMKEKGDIPEGYSVSREKKERFSLILESASTNQTSMYLCASIRQGVSGANVLTFGAGSRLTVL.

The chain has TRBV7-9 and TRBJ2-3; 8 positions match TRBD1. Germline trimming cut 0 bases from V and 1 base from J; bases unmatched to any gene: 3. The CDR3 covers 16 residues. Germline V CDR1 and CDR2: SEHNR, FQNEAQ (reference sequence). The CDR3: CASSLAAQGGTDTQYF. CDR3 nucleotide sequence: TGTGCCAGCAGCTTAGCCGCACAGGGGGGCACAGATACGCAGTATTTT.

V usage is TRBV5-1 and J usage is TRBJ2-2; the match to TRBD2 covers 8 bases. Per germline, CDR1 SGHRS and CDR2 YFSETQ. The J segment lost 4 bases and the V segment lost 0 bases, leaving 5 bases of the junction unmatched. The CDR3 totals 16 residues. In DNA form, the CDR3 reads TGCGCCAGCAGCTTGGCGGCTAGCGGGCTCACCGGGGAGCTGTTTTTT. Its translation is CASSLAASGLTGELFF. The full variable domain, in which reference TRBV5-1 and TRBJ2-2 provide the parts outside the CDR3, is KAGVTQTPRYLIKTRGQQVTLSCSPISGHRSVSWYQQTPGQGLQFLFEYFSETQRNKGNFPGRFSGRQFSNSRSEMNVSTLELGDSALYLCASSLAASGLTGELFFGEGSRLTVL.

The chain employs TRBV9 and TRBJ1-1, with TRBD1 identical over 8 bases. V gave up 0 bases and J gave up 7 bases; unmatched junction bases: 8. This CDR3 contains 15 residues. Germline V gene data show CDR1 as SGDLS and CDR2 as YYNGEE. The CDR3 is CASSVGDRSYLEAFF. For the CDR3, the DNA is TGTGCCAGCAGCGTAGGGGACAGGAGTTATCTTGAAGCTTTCTTT.